Following are 14 T cell receptor beta chains from one sample sequenced in a study of blood T cell repertoires in COVID-19. TCRdb keeps only in-frame clones here, not all; method: immunoSEQ multiplex PCR. The table shows about 240,000 clones, with around 85% occurring only once. Sequencing was done on a sample of PBMCs or T cells enriched from blood (not recorded which). The source is a woman between 35 and 50 years old with acute COVID-19.

The chain joins TRBV19 to TRBJ2-1; 10 positions match TRBD1. V dropped 7 bases and J dropped 7; count of bases not matched to a gene: 16. The CDR3 is made up of 17 amino acids. The germline CDR1 and CDR2 sequences are LNHDA and SQIVND (reference sequence). CDR3 sequence (DNA): TGTGCCAGTAACCGTACTCCCGGGACAGGGGATGGGAATGAGCAGTTCTTC. It is translated as CASNRTPGTGDGNEQFF.

The rearrangement joins TRBV5-4 to TRBJ2-1, with 9 bases lining up with TRBD2. Germline V gene lookup returns CDR1 SGHNT and CDR2 YYREEE (reference sequence). This CDR3 region has 15 residues. The V segment lost 4 bases and the J segment 7 bases; nucleotides outside the gene matches: 9. In DNA form, the CDR3 reads TGTGCCAGCAGCCCTGGCGGGAGGGCCAGGAATGAGCAGTTCTTC. Its translation: CASSPGGRARNEQFF.

This chain links TRBV19 with TRBJ2-3, with 9 positions matching TRBD2. This CDR3 has 15 amino acids. The junction had 8 bases not matched to a gene; V was cut back by 5 bases and J by 5 bases. Germline V gives CDR1 LNHDA, CDR2 SQIVND (reference sequence). The CDR3 DNA reads TGTGCCAGTAGTTTAGCGGGAGCTGGGGGAGATACGCAGTATTTT. Its protein product is CASSLAGAGGDTQYF.

The CDR3 DNA reads as TGTGCCAGCAGCTTAGATCTTACCGACAGGTCTGGAAACACCATATATTTT. Its translation is CASSLDLTDRSGNTIYF. The chain carries TRBV11-3 and TRBJ1-3; a weak D match, TRBD1 (6 bases). Per the germline V gene, CDR1 is SGHNT and CDR2 is YENEEA. Trimming removed 0 bases from V and 1 base from J, with 13 bases in between. This CDR3 has 17 residues.

The chain recombines TRBV25-1 with TRBJ2-7, with 7 bases lining up with TRBD1. Germline V gene data show CDR1 as MGHDK and CDR2 as SYGVNS. With 1 base clipped from V and 3 bases from J, the junction kept 6 bases outside the gene matches. The CDR3 runs 15 residues. CDR3 loop: CASSELVGTDYEQYF. The CDR3 DNA follows: TGTGCCAGCAGTGAATTGGTCGGGACAGACTACGAGCAGTACTTC.

This clone has only one observation. As DNA, the CDR3 is TGTGCCAGTAGTATAGGTACGGGAAGCTCTGGAAACACCATATATTTT. Protein: CASSIGTGSSGNTIYF. The chain employs TRBV19 and TRBJ1-3; no firm D call. CDR1 and CDR2 from the germline V gene are LNHDA and SQIVND (reference sequence). CDR3 length equals 16 residues. Trimming pared 1 base from V and 0 bases from J, leaving 10 bases between.

The J gene is TRBJ2-7, the V gene TRBV27, with TRBD1 matching over 11 bases. Looked up from germline, CDR1 is MNHEY and CDR2 is SMNVEV (reference sequence). Trimming removed 5 bases from V and 9 bases from J; junction bases left unmatched: 12. The CDR3 covers 15 residues. CDR3 in amino acids: CASSASGTGGSVQYF. Written as DNA, the CDR3 is TGTGCCAGCAGTGCTTCCGGGACAGGGGGTAGTGTGCAGTACTTC.

The V gene is TRBV27, the J gene TRBJ1-6, with D possibly matching TRBD1 (6 bases). The CDR3 extends over 13 amino acids. V shed 6 bases and J shed 9 bases, with 12 bases lying between them. Germline V lookup: CDR1 MNHEY, CDR2 SMNVEV (reference sequence). The CDR3 sequence: CASSPDRPSPLHF. The CDR3 nucleotides are TGTGCCAGCAGCCCCGACAGGCCTTCACCCCTCCACTTT.

The chain recombines TRBV9 with TRBJ1-2; the D is unclear. This CDR3 is built from 12 residues. V was pared by 3 bases and J by 6 bases, with 9 bases between. CDR1 is SGDLS, CDR2 YYNGEE, per germline. The CDR3 DNA sequence: TGTGCCAGCAGCGCAACCAGTCATGGCTACACCTTC. This codes for CASSATSHGYTF.

The gene calls are TRBV10-1 and TRBJ1-2; 7 positions agree with TRBD1. This CDR3 has 11 amino acids. CDR1 is WNHNN and CDR2 is SYGVQD in the germline V gene (reference sequence). The CDR3 nucleotides read TGCCCTGACAGGGTAAGGTATGGCTACACCTTC. This sequence encodes CPDRVRYGYTF.

V usage is TRBV5-4 and J usage is TRBJ2-4; D is possibly TRBD2 (6 bases). Germline lookup yields CDR1 SGHNT and CDR2 YYREEE (reference sequence). V was cut by 4 bases and J by 3 bases, with 14 bases left in between. This CDR3 has 15 residues. CDR3 amino acids: CASSPGPGVKNIQYF. Written as DNA, the CDR3 is TGTGCCAGCAGCCCCGGTCCGGGAGTCAAAAACATTCAGTACTTC. Together with reference TRBV5-4 and TRBJ2-4, the CDR3 gives the full variable domain: ETGVTQSPTHLIKTRGQQVTLRCSSQSGHNTVSWYQQALGQGPQFIFQYYREEENGRGNFPPRFSGLQFPNYSSELNVNALELDDSALYLCASSPGPGVKNIQYFGAGTRLSVL.

This rearrangement joins TRBV3-1 (or the pseudogene TRBV3-2) to TRBJ1-2; maybe TRBD1 (6 bases). The CDR3 covers 15 residues. In germline, CDR1 is LGHDT, CDR2 YNNKEL (reference sequence). The V gene lost 6 bases and the J gene lost 0 bases, with 14 bases spanning the gap. As DNA, the CDR3 is TGTGCCAGCAGGCAACGAGGGGGAGCTAACTATGGCTACACCTTC. As protein: CASRQRGGANYGYTF.

This clone has a single count. This rearrangement joins TRBV19 to TRBJ2-5; D may be TRBD2 (6 bases). Germline CDR1 reads LNHDA; CDR2 reads SQIVND (reference sequence). The V end was cut by 3 bases, the J end by 5 bases, with 16 bases between. CDR3 length equals 15 residues. The CDR3 is CASSMGGLHAETQYF. The CDR3 DNA sequence: TGTGCCAGTAGTATGGGGGGACTCCATGCCGAGACCCAGTACTTC.

The chain is built from TRBV20-1 and TRBJ2-7, with TRBD2 identical over 8 bases. Losses at the gene ends were 3 bases for V and 4 bases for J; bases not matched to a gene: 8. The CDR3 loop spans 14 amino acids. Per germline, CDR1 DFQATT and CDR2 SNEGSKA (reference sequence). The CDR3 nucleotides read TGCAGTGCTAGTGGCCCGGGACTAGAGTACGAGCAGTACTTC. Its protein product is CSASGPGLEYEQYF.